A single sample gave rise to the 19 T cell receptor beta chains below, sequenced in a study of control samples from healthy donors and cancer patients. The assay was immunoSEQ multiplex PCR, and TCRdb's table has in-frame clones only and misses some. This table holds about 160,000 clones, roughly 90% found once. The specimen was blood. These receptors were obtained from a man aged 30 to 39 in good health.

This clone has just one count. V usage is TRBV28 and J usage is TRBJ1-4; 7 bases align to TRBD1. Germline CDR1 and CDR2: MDHEN and SYDVKM. The CDR3 loop spans 15 amino acids. Trimming took 5 bases from V and 7 from J; bases not matched to a gene: 10. The CDR3 spells CASSPLPGGSEKLFF. The DNA of the CDR3 is TGTGCCAGCAGTCCCCTCCCAGGGGGAAGTGAAAAACTGTTTTTT.

The chain links TRBV6-5 to TRBJ1-1; D unresolved. From germline, CDR1 is MNHEY and CDR2 SVGAGI. Trimming pared 10 bases from V and 3 bases from J, leaving 12 bases between. The CDR3 length is 12 residues. In DNA, the CDR3 is TGTGCCACCGGAGCTTCGTACACTGAAGCTTTCTTT. It encodes CATGASYTEAFF.

The chain is built from TRBV19 and TRBJ2-1, with D tentatively TRBD2 (5 bases). V was shortened by 9 bases and J by 9 bases, with 18 bases between the two germline ends. CDR3 size: 13 residues. Germline CDR1 and CDR2: LNHDA and SQIVND (reference sequence). The CDR3 here is CASAREFMGEQFF. The CDR3 region has the DNA TGTGCCAGCGCAAGGGAGTTTATGGGTGAGCAGTTCTTC.

The chain combines TRBV11-2 with TRBJ1-1, with D possibly TRBD1 on 6 matching bases. V was trimmed by 4 bases and J by 1 base, leaving 16 bases between them. Germline CDR1 reads SGHAT; CDR2 reads FQNNGV. The CDR3 has 16 residues. CDR3 region: CASSSLPRTENTEAFF. The CDR3 DNA is TGTGCCAGCAGCTCCCTACCCCGGACAGAGAACACTGAAGCTTTCTTT.

The CDR3 here is CASSQEDQGATGELFF. The DNA of the CDR3 is TGTGCCAGCAGCCAAGAAGACCAGGGGGCAACCGGGGAGCTGTTTTTT. The chain couples TRBV4-2 to TRBJ2-2, with 8 positions matching TRBD1. The CDR3 is 16 residues long. The germline gives CDR1 LGHNA, CDR2 YNFKEQ. J was trimmed by 5 bases and V by 0 bases; bases with no gene match: 5.

This rearrangement joins TRBV18 to TRBJ2-7, with D perhaps matching TRBD1 (5 bases). CDR3 length equals 15 residues. V gave up 3 bases and J gave up 6 bases, with 18 bases separating them. The germline V gene encodes CDR1 KGHSH and CDR2 LQKENI. CDR3 residues: CASSPDRSPSIEQYF. DNA for the CDR3: TGTGCCAGCTCACCCGACAGATCTCCTTCGATCGAGCAGTACTTC.

This chain connects TRBV28 to TRBJ1-6; tentatively, D is TRBD1 (6 bases). This CDR3 comprises 15 residues. Germline assignment: CDR1 MDHEN and CDR2 SYDVKM. The V gene lost 5 bases and the J gene lost 7 bases, with 15 bases spanning the gap. CDR3 sequence: CASSQKDRKNSPLHF. CDR3 nucleotides: TGTGCCAGCAGTCAGAAAGACAGGAAAAATTCACCCCTCCACTTT.

V usage is TRBV12-5 and J usage is TRBJ1-1; D is ambiguous. Trimming shortened V by 3 bases and J by 5 bases, and 7 bases separated the two germline ends. The CDR3 is 12 amino acids. Germline V CDR1 and CDR2: LGHNT, FRNRAP. In DNA, the CDR3 is TGTGCTAGTGGTTTAGGGTGGACTGAAGCTTTCTTT. Protein sequence: CASGLGWTEAFF.

The CDR3: CASSIRGGVNIQYF. DNA for the CDR3: TGTGCCAGCAGCATAAGAGGAGGGGTGAACATTCAGTACTTC. The rearrangement uses TRBV5-8 and TRBJ2-4, with D maybe TRBD2 (6 bases). CDR3 length: 14 amino acids. CDR1 SGHTS and CDR2 YDEGEE come from the germline V gene. Trimming cost V 4 bases and J 7 bases, with 15 bases left between them.

The chain combines TRBV6-4 with TRBJ1-2; 9 bases map to TRBD1. The J segment lost 5 bases and the V segment lost 5 bases, leaving 9 bases of the junction unmatched. There are 15 residues in the CDR3. Per the germline V gene, CDR1 is MRHNA and CDR2 is SNTAGT. The CDR3: CASSPTGTGIYGYTF. In DNA form, the CDR3 reads TGTGCCAGCAGTCCGACCGGGACAGGGATATATGGCTACACCTTC.

The rearrangement uses TRBV2 and TRBJ2-1; D is possibly TRBD2 (6 bases). Per germline, CDR1 SNHLY and CDR2 FYNNEI. Deletions cut 5 bases from V and 4 bases from J, with 9 bases between. CDR3 length equals 13 residues. In DNA form, the CDR3 reads TGTGCCAGCAGTAGCGGGTGGTACAATGAGCAGTTCTTC. Protein: CASSSGWYNEQFF.

J is TRBJ1-2 and V is TRBV18; D is unresolved. Germline V CDR1 and CDR2: KGHSH, LQKENI. The CDR3 contains 15 residues. The ends were cut back, 3 bases at V and 4 bases at J, with 15 bases in the middle. CDR3 residues: CASSPRERELYGYTF. The CDR3 DNA reads TGTGCCAGCTCACCCCGGGAAAGGGAACTCTATGGCTACACCTTC.

The chain combines TRBV28 with TRBJ2-1, with D uncertain. This CDR3 has 13 amino acids. Per the germline V gene, CDR1 is MDHEN and CDR2 is SYDVKM. Trimming left V 4 bases short and J 9 bases short, with 13 bases between. The CDR3 is CASSSDLPGEQFF. The CDR3, as DNA: TGTGCCAGCAGTTCGGACCTTCCCGGTGAGCAGTTCTTC.

The chain recombines TRBV3-1 (or the pseudogene TRBV3-2) with TRBJ2-2; 9 nucleotides agree with TRBD1. The germline gives CDR1 LGHDT, CDR2 YNNKEL (reference sequence). The CDR3 spans 14 residues. Unmatched junction bases numbered 2, after V lost 4 bases and J lost 5 bases. The CDR3 region has the DNA TGTGCCAGCAGCCGGACAGGGGTAACCGGGGAGCTGTTTTTT. It codes for CASSRTGVTGELFF.

The chain is built from TRBV19 and TRBJ1-5, with D perhaps matching TRBD1 (5 bases). The CDR3 has 13 amino acids. V lost 2 bases, J lost 10 bases, and 12 bases lay in between. CDR1 LNHDA and CDR2 SQIVND come from the germline V gene (reference sequence). The CDR3 loop is CASSIRGRPPQHF. The CDR3 DNA is TGTGCCAGTAGTATACGGGGGAGGCCACCCCAGCATTTT. Combining the CDR3 with reference TRBV19 and TRBJ1-5 gives the whole variable domain DGGITQSPKYLFRKEGQNVTLSCEQNLNHDAMYWYRQDPGQGLRLIYYSQIVNDFQKGDIAEGYSVSREKKESFPLTVTSAQKNPTAFYLCASSIRGRPPQHFGDGTRLSIL.

This clone has only one observation. This sequence joins TRBV5-6 and TRBJ1-4; 9 bases line up with TRBD1. Looked up from germline, CDR1 is SGHDT and CDR2 is YYEEEE. Trimming took 4 bases from V and 8 from J; bases not matched to a gene: 15. This CDR3 spans 17 amino acids. In nucleotides, the CDR3 is TGTGCCAGCAGCGCGCCCGTCAACCGGGACAGGGACGAAAAACTGTTTTTT. Its translation is CASSAPVNRDRDEKLFF.

The gene calls are TRBV7-2 and TRBJ2-5, with TRBD1 as a possible D gene (5 bases). Trimming stripped 0 bases from V and 1 base from J, with 15 bases between. Germline values: CDR1 SGHTA, CDR2 FQGNSA. The CDR3 covers 17 residues. The chain's CDR3 is CASSLARTVGAQETQYF. CDR3 nucleotides: TGTGCCAGCAGCTTAGCGCGCACGGTAGGGGCCCAAGAGACCCAGTACTTC.

This chain joins TRBV10-2 and TRBJ1-6; the D gene is possibly TRBD1 (6 bases). Trimming shortened V by 3 bases and J by 10 bases, and 13 bases separated the two germline ends. This CDR3 has 14 amino acids. CDR1 is WSHSY, CDR2 SAAADI, per germline. The CDR3 region has the DNA TGCGCCAGCAGTGAAGGGCAGGGGAGGTCACCCCTCCACTTT. Its protein is CASSEGQGRSPLHF.

The chain is built from TRBV7-2 and TRBJ1-6; D uncertain. CDR1 and CDR2 (germline): SGHTA, FQGNSA. V was pared by 3 bases and J by 0 bases, with 6 bases between. The CDR3 consists of 15 residues. As DNA, the CDR3 is TGTGCCAGCAGCTTTCAAAGCTCCTATAATTCACCCCTCCACTTT. It is translated as CASSFQSSYNSPLHF.